Listed below are T cell receptor beta chains from one sample, sequenced in a study of CD4+ T cells in melanoma. TCRdb's table, derived via immunoSEQ multiplex PCR, lists solely in-frame clones and lacks some. Of more than 8,000 clones in the sample, roughly 60% were seen once. Source material: cells from a culture (not recorded whether cultured in vitro). Receptors were obtained from a human donor with melanoma. Each CDR3 is given without its conserved first and last residue. The D gene is left open where the match is weak.

v_gene: TRBV5-1; len: 13; d_gene: -; CDR3aa: ASSLIPGQGNEQF
v_gene: TRBV6-5; len: 12; d_gene: TRBD1; CDR3aa: ASNDRTGSYEQY
v_gene: TRBV11-2; len: 13; d_gene: -; CDR3aa: ASSLDSRNGDTQY
v_gene: TRBV14; len: 14; d_gene: TRBD1; CDR3aa: ASSQQGAWRYTEQF
v_gene: TRBV4-1; len: 13; d_gene: -; CDR3aa: ASSQADSQGRTQY
v_gene: TRBV7-8; len: 13; d_gene: -; CDR3aa: ASSFPASGSYEQY
v_gene: TRBV2; len: 8; d_gene: -; CDR3aa: ASRTDTQY
v_gene: TRBV19; len: 13; d_gene: -; CDR3aa: ASSRDGSMNTEAF
v_gene: TRBV6-1; len: 17; d_gene: TRBD2; CDR3aa: ASSEGRLAGAVSYNEQF
v_gene: TRBV5-1; len: 14; d_gene: TRBD1; CDR3aa: ASSLSSGGTNSPLH
v_gene: TRBV19; len: 13; d_gene: -; CDR3aa: ASSPNPTRNTEAF
v_gene: TRBV5-5; len: 13; d_gene: -; CDR3aa: ASSPRRGTSYEQY
v_gene: TRBV29-1; len: 13; d_gene: TRBD2; CDR3aa: SVKGVAGGYNEQF
v_gene: TRBV7-8; len: 14; d_gene: TRBD1; CDR3aa: ASSSATGAINQPQH
v_gene: TRBV5-5; len: 15; d_gene: -; CDR3aa: ASSLGGALTGNSPLH
v_gene: TRBV6-1; len: 13; d_gene: -; CDR3aa: ASSEWGSFTETQY
v_gene: TRBV29-1; len: 11; d_gene: TRBD1; CDR3aa: SAGGTGGEPQH
v_gene: TRBV19; len: 11; d_gene: -; CDR3aa: ASSIGLTYEQY
v_gene: TRBV5-4; len: 11; d_gene: -; CDR3aa: ASSPRSSYEQY
v_gene: TRBV6-1; len: 10; d_gene: TRBD1; CDR3aa: ATADRVGGYT
v_gene: TRBV7-6; len: 13; d_gene: -; CDR3aa: ASPSGQGWGRGAV
v_gene: TRBV4-2; len: 15; d_gene: -; CDR3aa: ASSQDSGHTLDTEAF
v_gene: TRBV5-3; len: 12; d_gene: -; CDR3aa: ARSLGQSNEKLF
v_gene: TRBV6-6; len: 11; d_gene: -; CDR3aa: ASSYGDTYEQY
v_gene: TRBV7-9; len: 13; d_gene: -; CDR3aa: ASSVGAQNTGELF
v_gene: TRBV4-1; len: 13; d_gene: -; CDR3aa: ASSSPGLSVYEQY
v_gene: TRBV13; len: 16; d_gene: -; CDR3aa: ASSLDPSVFGAYNEQF
v_gene: TRBV7-9; len: 12; d_gene: -; CDR3aa: ASSLGVRYTEAF
v_gene: TRBV7-8; len: 13; d_gene: -; CDR3aa: ASSPGVLYQETQY
v_gene: TRBV5-1; len: 15; d_gene: -; CDR3aa: ASSLRSRGTNTGELF
v_gene: TRBV30; len: 11; d_gene: -; CDR3aa: AWSVRGSEKLF
v_gene: TRBV9; len: 13; d_gene: -; CDR3aa: ASSVGRQNTGELF